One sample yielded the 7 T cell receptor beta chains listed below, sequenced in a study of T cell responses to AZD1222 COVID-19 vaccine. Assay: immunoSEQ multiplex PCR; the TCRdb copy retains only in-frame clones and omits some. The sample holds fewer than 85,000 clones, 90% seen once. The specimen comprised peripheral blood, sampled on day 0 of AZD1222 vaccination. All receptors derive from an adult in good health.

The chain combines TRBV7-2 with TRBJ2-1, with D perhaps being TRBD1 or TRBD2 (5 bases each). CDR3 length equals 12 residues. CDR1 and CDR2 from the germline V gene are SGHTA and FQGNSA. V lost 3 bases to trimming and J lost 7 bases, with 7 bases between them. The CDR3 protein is CASSLGVNEQFF. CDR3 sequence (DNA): TGTGCCAGCAGCTTGGGGGTAAATGAGCAGTTCTTC.

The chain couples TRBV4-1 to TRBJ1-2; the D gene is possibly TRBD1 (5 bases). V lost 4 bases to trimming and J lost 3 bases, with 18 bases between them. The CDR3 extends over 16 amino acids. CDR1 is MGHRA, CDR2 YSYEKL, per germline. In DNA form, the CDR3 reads TGCGCCAGCAGCCCCAGGGTTGGGGACGGGGACTATGGCTACACCTTC. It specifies CASSPRVGDGDYGYTF.

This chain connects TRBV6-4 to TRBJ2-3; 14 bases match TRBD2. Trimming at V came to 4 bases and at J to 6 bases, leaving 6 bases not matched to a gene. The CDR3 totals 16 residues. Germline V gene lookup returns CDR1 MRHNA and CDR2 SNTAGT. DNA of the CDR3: TGTGCCAGCAGTGTAGGACTAGCGGGAGGTCCGGATACGCAGTATTTT. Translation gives CASSVGLAGGPDTQYF.

The CDR3 sequence: CAWGRTAGNTIYF. The CDR3 DNA follows: TGTGCCTGGGGCCGAACTGCTGGAAACACCATATATTTT. The chain joins TRBV30 to TRBJ1-3; D remains unclear. The CDR3 is made up of 13 amino acids. Germline CDR1 is GTSNPN and CDR2 is SVGIG (reference sequence). V was trimmed by 5 bases and J by 2 bases, leaving 10 bases between them.

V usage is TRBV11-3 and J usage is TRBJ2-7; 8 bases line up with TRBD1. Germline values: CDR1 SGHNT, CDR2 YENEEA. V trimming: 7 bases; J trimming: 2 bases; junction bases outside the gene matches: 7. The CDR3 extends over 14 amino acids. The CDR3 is CASTFGQGPYEQYF. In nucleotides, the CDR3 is TGTGCCAGCACCTTCGGACAGGGCCCCTACGAGCAGTACTTC.

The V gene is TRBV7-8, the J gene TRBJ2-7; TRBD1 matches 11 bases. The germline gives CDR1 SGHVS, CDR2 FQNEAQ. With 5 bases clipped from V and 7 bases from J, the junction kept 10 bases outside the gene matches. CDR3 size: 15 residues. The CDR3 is CASSQSGTGGGEQYF. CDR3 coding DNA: TGTGCCAGCAGCCAATCCGGGACAGGGGGAGGAGAGCAGTACTTC. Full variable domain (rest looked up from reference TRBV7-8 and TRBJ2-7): GAGVSQSPRYKVAKRGQDVALRCDPISGHVSLFWYQQALGQGPEFLTYFQNEAQLDKSGLPSDRFFAERPEGSVSTLKIQRTQQEDSAVYLCASSQSGTGGGEQYFGPGTRLTVT.

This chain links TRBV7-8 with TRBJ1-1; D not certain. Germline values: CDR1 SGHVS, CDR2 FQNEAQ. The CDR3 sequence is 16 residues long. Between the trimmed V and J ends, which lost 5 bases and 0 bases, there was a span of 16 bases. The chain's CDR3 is CASSPTASRLNTEAFF. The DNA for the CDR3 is TGTGCCAGCAGCCCGACCGCCAGCCGCTTGAACACTGAAGCTTTCTTT. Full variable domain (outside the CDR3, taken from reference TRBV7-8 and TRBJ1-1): GAGVSQSPRYKVAKRGQDVALRCDPISGHVSLFWYQQALGQGPEFLTYFQNEAQLDKSGLPSDRFFAERPEGSVSTLKIQRTQQEDSAVYLCASSPTASRLNTEAFFGQGTRLTVV.